Listed below are T cell receptor beta chains from one sample, sequenced in a study of tumor-infiltrating lymphocytes in oesophageal squamous cell carcinoma. Via MiXCR, TCRdb re-called the PCR reads, giving one row per CDR3 protein. The sample holds some 11,000 distinct CDR3 sequences, 52% seen once. Sequenced: esophageal tumor tissue. Source of these receptors: a female donor with esophageal squamous cell carcinoma. CDR3s leave out the opening cysteine and the closing phenylalanine or tryptophan. Expanded clones are given a class, and other clones once, few, many or no size at all.

clone_size,v_call,cdr3_aa
few,TRBV7-2,ASSETLTGAGANVLT
NA,TRBV7-2,ASSLVVGRTNTEAF
few,TRBV7-6,ASSRRT
NA,TRBV6-1,ASSEALNEQF
few,TRBV7-2,ASSLGTVQETQY
NA,TRBV7-2,ASSSGQMNSPLH
NA,TRBV12-3/TRBV12-4,ASRPQQGRYEQY
NA,TRBV10-3,AIKGDQETQY
many,TRBV5-1,ASSLMGMGGYT
NA,TRBV7-2,ASSLSGLAYNEQF
NA,TRBV7-2,ASRRTGGTEAF
NA,TRBV11-1,ASSLARLRSGNTIY
NA,TRBV28,ASSLDRGEDAPPKSEAF
NA,TRBV7-2,ASREGGVVSYNEQF
NA,TRBV7-9,ASSLRASAQETQY
NA,TRBV7-8,ASSFTGSGELF
many,TRBV6-1,ASSPTTGWAEQY
many,TRBV14,ASSNIEGLFYEQY
NA,TRBV12-5,ASGSNRVHGYT
many,TRBV5-4,ASSLSGASYEQY
NA,TRBV6-2/TRBV6-3,ASSVNRGEAF
NA,TRBV7-9,ASTTSYEQY
NA,TRBV7-6,ASSGWDSPGNTIY
once,TRBV20-1,SAGRWQGGSWPLH
NA,TRBV12-3/TRBV12-4,AQGGDREGEQF
many,TRBV5-4,ASSLGHGGAVSGNTIY
few,TRBV6-1,ASSGRGRVLEAF
NA,TRBV11-1,ASSFLWRGPQETQY
many,TRBV12-3/TRBV12-4,ASSLARWPAGGNEKLF
NA,TRBV6-9,ASSRGISYEQY
NA,TRBV10-3,AIRDRGRETQY
NA,TRBV7-8,ASSFRENQETQY
NA,TRBV7-2,ASSLYPSGGNEQY
NA,TRBV5-1,ASSWTGSNEQF
NA,TRBV19,ASQQRGTVSTGEETQY
NA,TRBV7-3,ASSSAGGWNTGELF
NA,TRBV11-1,ASSSQVTVEQF
many,TRBV12-3/TRBV12-4,ASSLDQFYEQY
medium-sized,TRBV6-1,ASSLGTGLNDQY
NA,TRBV7-6,ASSLRAGGDYEQY
NA,TRBV10-2,ASSEGWGTDTQY
NA,TRBV7-9,ASSLQGGQYNEQF
few,TRBV18,ASSPRTSAHNEQF
NA,TRBV7-3,ASSLTATSGSGTDTQY
few,TRBV7-6,ASRKRGSDVGETQY
NA,TRBV7-3,ASSPRHREGETQY